Presented here are 18 T cell receptor beta chains from one specimen sequenced in a study of blood T cell repertoires in COVID-19. Produced via immunoSEQ multiplex PCR; TCRdb's table is partial and in-frame only. The table has about 87,000 clones, approximately 85% seen once; the top ten hold just over 3%. The sample comprised peripheral blood. Source of these receptors: an elderly woman with COVID-19, enrolled during active disease.

V gene TRBV30 combines with J gene TRBJ1-3; D possibly corresponds to TRBD1 (5 bases). The CDR3 runs to 13 residues. V lost 5 bases and J 5 bases, leaving 13 bases between the germline ends. Germline lookup yields CDR1 GTSNPN and CDR2 SVGIG (reference sequence). CDR3 sequence reads: CAWDGQVRNTIYF. The CDR3 bases are TGTGCCTGGGACGGACAAGTTAGAAACACCATATATTTT. The full variable domain, rest sourced from reference TRBV30 and TRBJ1-3, is SQTIHQWPATLVQPVGSPLSLECTVEGTSNPNLYWYRQAAGRGLQLLFYSVGIGQISSEVPQNLSASRPQDRQFILSSKKLLLSDSGFYLCAWDGQVRNTIYFGEGSWLTVV.

The chain uses TRBV18 and TRBJ2-3; D remains ambiguous. V lost 3 bases and J lost 5, with 6 bases in between. Germline lookup yields CDR1 KGHSH and CDR2 LQKENI. The CDR3 runs 12 residues. The CDR3 DNA reads TGTGCCAGCTCACCTGCTAGAGATACGCAGTATTTT. Protein sequence: CASSPARDTQYF.

This clone was seen more than once but under ten times. The chain couples TRBV11-3 to TRBJ2-2, with D hard to call. CDR1 is SGHNT, CDR2 YENEEA, per germline. The V and J ends lost 3 bases and 0 bases respectively, with 5 bases between them. This CDR3 has 14 residues. The CDR3 nucleotides read TGTGCCAGCAGCTTTTCCACGAACACCGGGGAGCTGTTTTTT. Translated: CASSFSTNTGELFF.

The chain is built from TRBV19 and TRBJ1-2; 9 bases align to TRBD1. The germline gives CDR1 LNHDA, CDR2 SQIVND (reference sequence). The CDR3 extends over 15 amino acids. With 7 bases clipped from V and 2 bases from J, the junction kept 8 bases outside the gene matches. The CDR3 DNA sequence: TGTGCCAGTAACCCTTGGGACAGGGAAAACTATGGCTACACCTTC. Amino acids: CASNPWDRENYGYTF.

The chain has TRBV10-3 and TRBJ2-1; 8 positions agree with TRBD2. The trim removed 3 bases at V and 4 bases at J, leaving 5 bases unmatched. In germline, CDR1 is ENHRY, CDR2 SYGVKD. The CDR3 length is 15 residues. This chain's CDR3 is CAISDLAGNYNEQFF. The DNA for the CDR3 is TGTGCCATCAGTGATCTAGCGGGTAATTACAATGAGCAGTTCTTC.

This chain uses TRBV18 with TRBJ2-5, with D uncertain. Germline CDR1 and CDR2: KGHSH and LQKENI. The CDR3 loop spans 13 amino acids. The V and J ends lost 2 bases and 3 bases respectively, with 7 bases between them. This CDR3 is CASSPSAKETQYF. The DNA for the CDR3 is TGTGCCAGCTCACCATCTGCGAAAGAGACCCAGTACTTC.

The chain employs TRBV28 and TRBJ2-7; 9 bases are shared with TRBD1. This CDR3 has 16 amino acids. The V segment lost 4 bases and the J segment 3 bases; nucleotides outside the gene matches: 10. CDR1 is MDHEN and CDR2 is SYDVKM in the germline V gene. CDR3 DNA sequence: TGTGCCAGCAGTTCAATGGGGGACAGGGCCATCTACGAGCAGTACTTC. This codes for CASSSMGDRAIYEQYF. Filled out from reference TRBV28 and TRBJ2-7, the complete variable domain reads DVKVTQSSRYLVKRTGEKVFLECVQDMDHENMFWYRQDPGLGLRLIYFSYDVKMKEKGDIPEGYSVSREKKERFSLILESASTNQTSMYLCASSSMGDRAIYEQYFGPGTRLTVT.

The table lists this clone with a count of one. The rearrangement links TRBV5-5 to TRBJ2-5, with 9 bases fitting TRBD1. The V gene end was trimmed by 4 bases and the J gene end by 0 bases; junction bases not matched to a gene: 7. CDR3 size: 16 residues. CDR1 is SGHKS, CDR2 YYEKEE, per germline (reference sequence). The CDR3 spells CASSQRTGEYQETQYF. CDR3 nucleotide sequence: TGTGCCAGCAGCCAAAGGACAGGGGAATACCAAGAGACCCAGTACTTC.

This sequence joins TRBV29-1 and TRBJ1-1; TRBD1 matches 7 bases. The length of the CDR3 is 13 residues. After removal of 4 bases from V and 5 bases from J, the junction contained 7 bases not matched to a gene. The V gene's germline CDR1 is SQVTM and CDR2 ANQGSEA. The CDR3 nucleotides read TGCAGCGTTGTCAGGGGGAGTGGGACTGAAGCTTTCTTT. It specifies CSVVRGSGTEAFF.

This sequence joins TRBV5-1 and TRBJ2-7; the D gene is possibly TRBD2 (5 bases). V was clipped by 0 bases and J by 6 bases, with 13 bases between them. The CDR3 totals 14 residues. Germline loops: CDR1 SGHRS, CDR2 YFSETQ. The CDR3 protein is CASSLGLTEGEQYF. The CDR3 coding sequence is TGCGCCAGCAGCTTGGGCCTAACCGAGGGCGAGCAGTACTTC.

The chain joins TRBV29-1 to TRBJ2-7; TRBD1 aligns across 12 bases. V trimming: 6 bases; J trimming: 2 bases; junction bases outside the gene matches: 5. The germline gives CDR1 SQVTM, CDR2 ANQGSEA. The CDR3 totals 14 residues. CDR3 protein: CSVTGDRGPYEQYF. CDR3 sequence (DNA): TGCAGCGTGACTGGGGACAGGGGGCCCTACGAGCAGTACTTC.

This chain connects TRBV19 to TRBJ1-5; TRBD1 matches at 7 bases. This CDR3 comprises 15 residues. The germline V gene has CDR1 LNHDA and CDR2 SQIVND (reference sequence). Trimming removed 4 bases from V and 7 bases from J; junction bases left unmatched: 10. The CDR3 bases are TGTGCCAGTAGTACAGTCCGGGACAGCCGACAGCCCCAGCATTTT. As protein: CASSTVRDSRQPQHF.

This clone has a single count. The chain links TRBV9 to TRBJ2-3, with D tentatively TRBD2 (5 bases). In germline, CDR1 is SGDLS, CDR2 YYNGEE. The CDR3 loop spans 15 amino acids. V was shortened by 2 bases and J by 6 bases, with 16 bases between the two germline ends. CDR3 sequence: CASSVSLLDLDTQYF. Here the CDR3 DNA reads TGTGCCAGCAGCGTCTCACTACTAGATCTGGATACGCAGTATTTT.

The chain uses TRBV5-1 and TRBJ1-2; TRBD1 is a possible D gene (5 bases). Germline CDR1 and CDR2: SGHRS and YFSETQ. The CDR3 extends over 17 amino acids. V was shortened by 4 bases and J by 1 base, with 20 bases between the two germline ends. CDR3 residues: CASSQNRNDSFNYGYTF. As DNA, the CDR3 is TGCGCCAGCAGCCAGAATCGTAATGACAGCTTTAACTATGGCTACACCTTC.

The chain recombines TRBV4-3 with TRBJ2-3; 7 nucleotides agree with TRBD1. The CDR3 contains 14 residues. The ends lost 4 bases at V and 1 base at J; junction bases unmatched: 2. The germline gives CDR1 LGHNA, CDR2 YSLEER. CDR3 sequence: CASSLGGGTDTQYF. CDR3 nucleotides: TGCGCCAGCAGCCTAGGGGGCGGCACAGATACGCAGTATTTT.

The chain couples TRBV4-2 to TRBJ1-2; D not resolved. Germline CDR1 is LGHNA and CDR2 is YNFKEQ. The V gene lost 0 bases and the J gene lost 6 bases, with 14 bases spanning the gap. CDR3 size: 15 residues. For the CDR3, the DNA is TGTGCCAGCAGCCAAGATGGTGGAGGGTTCAATGGCTACACCTTC. Residues: CASSQDGGGFNGYTF.

The chain uses TRBV28 and TRBJ2-3; 8 positions agree with TRBD2. The germline V gene has CDR1 MDHEN and CDR2 SYDVKM. Losses at the gene ends were 10 bases for V and 7 bases for J; bases not matched to a gene: 16. This CDR3 comprises 15 residues. CDR3 residues: CAIDPRDSGRNTQYF. DNA of the CDR3: TGTGCCATCGACCCCCGAGACAGCGGGAGAAATACGCAGTATTTT.

V gene TRBV19 combines with J gene TRBJ2-7, with unresolved D. Germline assignment: CDR1 LNHDA and CDR2 SQIVND (reference sequence). CDR3 size: 15 residues. V lost 1 base, J lost 1 base, and 11 bases lay in between. DNA for the CDR3: TGTGCCAGTAGTATAGCTTCCAGCGTTTCCTACGAGCAGTACTTC. Translating gives CASSIASSVSYEQYF. Complete variable domain (other parts from reference TRBV19 and TRBJ2-7): DGGITQSPKYLFRKEGQNVTLSCEQNLNHDAMYWYRQDPGQGLRLIYYSQIVNDFQKGDIAEGYSVSREKKESFPLTVTSAQKNPTAFYLCASSIASSVSYEQYFGPGTRLTVT.